This T cell receptor (beta chain) was captured by sequencing in a study of Ad26.COV2.S vaccination and SARS-CoV-2 variants. Study in general: Trial arm assignment for the donor was COV1001 Ad26.COV2.S. Once or twice, 56 days apart, Ad26.COV2.S was delivered intramuscularly.

Produced via immunoSEQ multiplex PCR; TCRdb's table is partial and in-frame only. This sample has over 400,000 clones, with about nine tenths found just once. The sample's treatment: roughly 18 received Ad26.COV2.S at low or high dose, single or two shots; roughly five received placebo; per-sample allocation not given. Sampling was performed 63 days after the first vaccine or placebo injection. V lost 5 bases, J lost 3 bases, and 7 bases lay in between. CDR3 length: 13 residues. Germline loops: CDR1 MNHEY, CDR2 SVGAGI. This receptor was obtained from a person between 18 and 65 years old who received the Ad26.COV2.S COVID-19 vaccine or a placebo. The sequenced sample was peripheral blood, obtained in a trial of Ad26.COV2.S vaccine versus placebo. V gene TRBV6-5 combines with J gene TRBJ2-2, with D maybe TRBD1 (5 bases). The CDR3 reads CASSTQDTGELFF. CDR3 bases: TGTGCCAGCAGTACACAGGACACCGGGGAGCTGTTTTTT.